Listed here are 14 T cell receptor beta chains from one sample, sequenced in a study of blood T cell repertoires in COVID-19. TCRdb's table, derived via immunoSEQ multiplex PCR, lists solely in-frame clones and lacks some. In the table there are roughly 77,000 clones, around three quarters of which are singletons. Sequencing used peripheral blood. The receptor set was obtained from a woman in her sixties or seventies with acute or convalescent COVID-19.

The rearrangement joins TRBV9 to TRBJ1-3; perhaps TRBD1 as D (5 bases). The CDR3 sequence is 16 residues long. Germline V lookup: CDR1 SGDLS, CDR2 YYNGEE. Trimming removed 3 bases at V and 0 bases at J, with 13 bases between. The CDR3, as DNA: TGTGCCAGCAGCGAGGGACTGCCCAGCTCTGGAAACACCATATATTTT. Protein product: CASSEGLPSSGNTIYF.

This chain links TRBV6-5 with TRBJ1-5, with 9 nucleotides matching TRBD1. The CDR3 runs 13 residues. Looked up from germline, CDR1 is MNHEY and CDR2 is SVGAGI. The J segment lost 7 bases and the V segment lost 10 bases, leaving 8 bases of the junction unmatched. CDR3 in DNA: TGTGCCACCCGGGACAGGGTTGGGCAGCCCCAGCATTTT. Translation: CATRDRVGQPQHF.

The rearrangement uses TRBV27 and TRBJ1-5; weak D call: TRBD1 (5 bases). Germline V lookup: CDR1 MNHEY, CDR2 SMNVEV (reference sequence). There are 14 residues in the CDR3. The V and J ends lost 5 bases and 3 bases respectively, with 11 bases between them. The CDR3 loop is CASSAGAPNQPQHF. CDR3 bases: TGTGCCAGCAGTGCTGGGGCGCCCAATCAGCCCCAGCATTTT.

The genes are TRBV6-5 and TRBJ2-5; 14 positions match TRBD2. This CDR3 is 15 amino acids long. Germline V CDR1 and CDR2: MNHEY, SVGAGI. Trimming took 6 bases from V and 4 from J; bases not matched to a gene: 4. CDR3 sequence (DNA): TGTGCCAGCAGCGGGACTAGCGGGGGCGGAGAGACCCAGTACTTC. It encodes CASSGTSGGGETQYF.

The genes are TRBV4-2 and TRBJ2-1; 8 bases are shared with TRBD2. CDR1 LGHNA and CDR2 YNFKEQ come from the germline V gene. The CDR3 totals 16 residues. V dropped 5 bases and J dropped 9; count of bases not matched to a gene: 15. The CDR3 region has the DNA TGTGCCAGCAGCAAGGGCGGGGGGACCCAACAGGGTGAGCAGTTCTTC. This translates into CASSKGGGTQQGEQFF.

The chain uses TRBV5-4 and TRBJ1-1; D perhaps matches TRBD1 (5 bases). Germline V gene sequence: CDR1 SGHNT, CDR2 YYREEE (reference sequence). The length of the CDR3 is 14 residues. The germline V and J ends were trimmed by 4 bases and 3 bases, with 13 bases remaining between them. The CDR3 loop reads CASSPQTVHTEAFF. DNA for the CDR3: TGTGCCAGCAGCCCCCAGACAGTTCACACTGAAGCTTTCTTT.

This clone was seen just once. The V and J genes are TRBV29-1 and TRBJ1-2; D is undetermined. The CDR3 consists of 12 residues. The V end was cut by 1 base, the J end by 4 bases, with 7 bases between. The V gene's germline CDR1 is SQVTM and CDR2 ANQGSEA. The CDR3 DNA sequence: TGCAGCGTTGAAGGCGGCTCCTATGGCTACACCTTC. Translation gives CSVEGGSYGYTF.

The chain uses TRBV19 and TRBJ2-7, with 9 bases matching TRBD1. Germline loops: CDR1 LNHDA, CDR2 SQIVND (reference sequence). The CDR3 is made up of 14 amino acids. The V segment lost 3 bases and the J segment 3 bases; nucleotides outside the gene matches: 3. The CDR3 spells CASSIRDRDYEQYF. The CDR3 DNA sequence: TGTGCCAGTAGTATCCGGGACAGGGACTACGAGCAGTACTTC. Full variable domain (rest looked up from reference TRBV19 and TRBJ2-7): DGGITQSPKYLFRKEGQNVTLSCEQNLNHDAMYWYRQDPGQGLRLIYYSQIVNDFQKGDIAEGYSVSREKKESFPLTVTSAQKNPTAFYLCASSIRDRDYEQYFGPGTRLTVT.

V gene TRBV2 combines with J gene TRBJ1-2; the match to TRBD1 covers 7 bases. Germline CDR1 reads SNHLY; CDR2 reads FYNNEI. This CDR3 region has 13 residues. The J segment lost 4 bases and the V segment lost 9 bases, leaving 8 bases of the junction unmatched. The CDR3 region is CASHVQGGYGYTF. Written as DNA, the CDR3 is TGTGCCAGTCACGTGCAGGGGGGCTATGGCTACACCTTC.

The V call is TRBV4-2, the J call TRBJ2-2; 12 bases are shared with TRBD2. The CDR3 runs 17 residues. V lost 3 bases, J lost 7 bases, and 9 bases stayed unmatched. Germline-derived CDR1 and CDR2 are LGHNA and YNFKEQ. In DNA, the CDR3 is TGTGCCAGCAGCCAGGGCGCTAGCGGGGGGGCGAACGGGGAGCTGTTTTTT. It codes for CASSQGASGGANGELFF.

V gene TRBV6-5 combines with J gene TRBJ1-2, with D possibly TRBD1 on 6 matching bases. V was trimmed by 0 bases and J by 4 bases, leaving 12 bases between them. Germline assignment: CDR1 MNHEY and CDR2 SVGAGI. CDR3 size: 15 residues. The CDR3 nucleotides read TGTGCCAGCAGTTACTCGGGTTCAGGGGTCTATGGCTACACCTTC. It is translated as CASSYSGSGVYGYTF.

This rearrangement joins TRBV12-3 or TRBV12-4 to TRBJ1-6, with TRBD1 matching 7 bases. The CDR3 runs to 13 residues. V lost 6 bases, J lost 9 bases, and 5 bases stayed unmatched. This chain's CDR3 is CASSDRVRSPLHF. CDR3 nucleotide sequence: TGTGCCAGCAGCGACAGGGTTCGTTCACCCCTCCACTTT.

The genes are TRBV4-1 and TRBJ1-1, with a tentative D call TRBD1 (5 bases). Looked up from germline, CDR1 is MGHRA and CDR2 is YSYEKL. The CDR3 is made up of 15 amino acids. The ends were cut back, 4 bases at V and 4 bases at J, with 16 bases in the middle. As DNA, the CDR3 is TGCGCCAGCAGCCTAAGTGGGGGAGGCGCCACTGAAGCTTTCTTT. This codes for CASSLSGGGATEAFF.

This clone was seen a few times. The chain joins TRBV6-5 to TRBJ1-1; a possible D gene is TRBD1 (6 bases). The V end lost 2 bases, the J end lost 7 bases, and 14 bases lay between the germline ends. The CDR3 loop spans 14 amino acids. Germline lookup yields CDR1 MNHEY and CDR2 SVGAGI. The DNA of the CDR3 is TGTGCCAGCAGTTACAGGGGCGGGGGCGTTGAAGCTTTCTTT. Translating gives CASSYRGGGVEAFF.